The 5 T cell receptor beta chains below come from one sample, sequenced in a study of cytomegalovirus exposure and HLA in healthy donors. PCR used 60 Vbeta primers and 13 Jbeta primers. Sequenced by immunoSEQ multiplex PCR; TCRdb stores in-frame clones only, minus some. Of around 150,000 clones detected, around 83% appear once; the ten largest clones hold 8% to 10%. The source material was PBMCs. The receptors derive from a male donor in good health and CMV-seropositive.

The chain joins TRBV11-2 to TRBJ2-7; TRBD2 might be the D (6 bases). Germline-derived CDR1 and CDR2 are SGHAT and FQNNGV. The CDR3 totals 15 residues. With 5 bases removed from V and 3 bases from J, the gap between germline ends came to 17 bases. The CDR3 DNA reads as TGTGCCAGCAGCCCCCGACTAGGGGAATACTACGAGCAGTACTTC. Translation gives CASSPRLGEYYEQYF.

The CDR3 DNA reads as TGCGCCAGCAGCTCAGAGAAAGGAGGTGGCTACACCTTC. This gives the protein CASSSEKGGGYTF. The V and J genes are TRBV5-1 and TRBJ1-2, with D unresolved. Germline CDR1 SGHRS, CDR2 YFSETQ. V dropped 3 bases and J dropped 7 bases, with 13 bases sitting between them. The CDR3 contains 13 residues.

This chain joins TRBV6-1 and TRBJ1-2, with D uncertain. The germline V gene encodes CDR1 MNHNS and CDR2 SASEGT. The CDR3 is made up of 14 amino acids. Trimming took off 4 bases at V and 2 bases at J, with 11 bases between the two ends. The CDR3 loop reads CASSGAFGNYGYTF. Written as DNA, the CDR3 is TGTGCCAGCAGTGGGGCGTTCGGAAACTATGGCTACACCTTC.

CDR3 residues: CASSFGHITEAFF. The CDR3 coding sequence is TGTGCCAGCAGCTTTGGGCACATCACTGAAGCTTTCTTT. The chain employs TRBV11-3 and TRBJ1-1; no reliable D call. The CDR3 totals 13 residues. V lost 3 bases and J lost 4, with 9 bases in between. Germline V gene lookup returns CDR1 SGHNT and CDR2 YENEEA.

V and J are TRBV27 and TRBJ1-2; 10 nucleotides match TRBD1. V gave up 3 bases and J gave up 3 bases; unmatched junction bases: 7. Germline CDR1 MNHEY, CDR2 SMNVEV (reference sequence). The CDR3 is 16 residues long. The CDR3 here is CASSFVTGTGDYGYTF. In DNA form, the CDR3 reads TGTGCCAGCAGTTTTGTTACGGGGACAGGGGACTATGGCTACACCTTC.